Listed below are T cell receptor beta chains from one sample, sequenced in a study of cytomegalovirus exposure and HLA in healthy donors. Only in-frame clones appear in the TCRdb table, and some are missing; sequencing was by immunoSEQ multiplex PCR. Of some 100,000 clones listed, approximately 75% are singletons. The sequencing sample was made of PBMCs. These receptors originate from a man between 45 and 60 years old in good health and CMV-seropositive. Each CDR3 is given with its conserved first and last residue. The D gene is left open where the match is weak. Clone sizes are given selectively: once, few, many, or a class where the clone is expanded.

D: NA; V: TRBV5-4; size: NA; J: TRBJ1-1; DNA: TGTGCCAGCAGCTTGAGCGGAGGGGCTTGGGACACTGAAGCTTTCTTT; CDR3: CASSLSGGAWDTEAFF
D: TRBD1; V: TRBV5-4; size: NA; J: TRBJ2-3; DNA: TGTGCCAGCAGCCGGACAGGGACGGATACGCAGTATTTT; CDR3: CASSRTGTDTQYF
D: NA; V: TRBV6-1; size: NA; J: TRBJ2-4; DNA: TGTGCCAGCAGTGAATTAAGTGGGGGCCTGTCCAAAAACATTCAGTACTTC; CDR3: CASSELSGGLSKNIQYF
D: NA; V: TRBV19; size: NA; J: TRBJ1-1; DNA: TGTGCCAGTAGTATAGCTTTGATGGGGGGCACTGAAGCTTTCTTT; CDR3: CASSIALMGGTEAFF
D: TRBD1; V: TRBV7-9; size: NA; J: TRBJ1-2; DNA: TGTGCCAGCAGCTTGGGGGGGACAGGGATAGGATATGGCTACACCTTC; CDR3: CASSLGGTGIGYGYTF
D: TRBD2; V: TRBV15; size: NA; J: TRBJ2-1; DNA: TGTGCCACCAGCAGAGATATGGGCGGGAGGGGCAATGAGCAGTTCTTC; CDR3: CATSRDMGGRGNEQFF
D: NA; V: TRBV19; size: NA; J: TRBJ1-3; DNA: TGTGCCAGTAGTCGACAGATCCCTGGAAACACCATATATTTT; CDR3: CASSRQIPGNTIYF
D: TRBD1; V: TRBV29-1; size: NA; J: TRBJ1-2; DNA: TGCAGCGTTGAATCTCGGGGCGGCAGGGGGTGGGGTGGCTACACCTTC; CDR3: CSVESRGGRGWGGYTF
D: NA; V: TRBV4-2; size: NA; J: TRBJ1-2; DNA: TGTGCCAGCAGCCAACTCGGGGGGGATTTCATTTATGGCTACACCTTC; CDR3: CASSQLGGDFIYGYTF
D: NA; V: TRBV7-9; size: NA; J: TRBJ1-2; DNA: TGTGCCAGCAGCTTTTGGTTGGACACGACTAACTATGGCTACACCTTC; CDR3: CASSFWLDTTNYGYTF
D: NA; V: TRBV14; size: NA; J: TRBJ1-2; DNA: TGTGCCAGCAGCCAAATGATGACGGGCAGGGGCTATGGCTACACCTTC; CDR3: CASSQMMTGRGYGYTF
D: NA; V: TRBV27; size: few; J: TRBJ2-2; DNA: TGTGCCAGCAGTTCAACTCGAAACACCGGGGAGCTGTTTTTT; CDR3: CASSSTRNTGELFF
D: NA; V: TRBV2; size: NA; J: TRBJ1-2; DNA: TGTGCCAGCGGACCTCGACAAGGGCGGGGGGGCTACACCTTC; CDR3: CASGPRQGRGGYTF
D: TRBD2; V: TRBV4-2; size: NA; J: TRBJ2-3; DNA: TGTGCCAGCAGCCAAGATCCGACTAGCGGGGGCACAGATACGCAGTATTTT; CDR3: CASSQDPTSGGTDTQYF
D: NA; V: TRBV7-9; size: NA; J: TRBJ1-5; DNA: TGTGCCAGCAGCCTCGGACAGAATCAGCCCCAGCATTTT; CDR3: CASSLGQNQPQHF
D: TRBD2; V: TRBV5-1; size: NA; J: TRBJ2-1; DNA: TGCGCCAGCAGCCTCACCACGCGGGGGACTAGCGGGAGTAATGAGCAGTTCTTC; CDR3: CASSLTTRGTSGSNEQFF
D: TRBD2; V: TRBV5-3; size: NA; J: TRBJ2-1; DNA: TGTGCCAGAAGCTTAGCGGGAGGGCCCAACAATGAGCAGTTCTTC; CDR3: CARSLAGGPNNEQFF
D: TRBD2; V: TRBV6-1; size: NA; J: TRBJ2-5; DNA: TGTGCCAGCAGTCCGAGCGGGAAAGAGACCCAGTACTTC; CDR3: CASSPSGKETQYF
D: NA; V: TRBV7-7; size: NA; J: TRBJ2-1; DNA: TGTGCCAGCAGCTTAGATGGATCCAGGGTTAATGAGCAGTTCTTC; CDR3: CASSLDGSRVNEQFF
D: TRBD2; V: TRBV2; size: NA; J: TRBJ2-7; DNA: TGTGCCAGCAGAATGGGACTAGCGGGCTCCTACGAGCAGTACTTC; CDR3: CASRMGLAGSYEQYF
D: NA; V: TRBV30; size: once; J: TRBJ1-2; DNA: TGTGCCGAAAAGGGAGGCAGTAGAAGGGGATATGGCTACACCTTC; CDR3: CAEKGGSRRGYGYTF
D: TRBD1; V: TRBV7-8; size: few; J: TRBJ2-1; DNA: TGTGCCAGCAGCCCGGGGACAGGCGGGAACAATGAGCAGTTCTTC; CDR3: CASSPGTGGNNEQFF
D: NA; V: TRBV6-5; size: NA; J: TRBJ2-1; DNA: TGTGCCTCGCGGGGCAGCTCCTACAATGAGCAGTTCTTC; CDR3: CASRGSSYNEQFF
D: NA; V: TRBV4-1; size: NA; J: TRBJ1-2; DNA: TGCGCCAGCAGCCAACAGGGGTCAAGGAGCTACACCTTC; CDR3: CASSQQGSRSYTF
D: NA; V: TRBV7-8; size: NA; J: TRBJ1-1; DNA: TGTGCCAGCAACCGCTCCCCCGGACTTTATATGAACACTGAAGCTTTCTTT; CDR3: CASNRSPGLYMNTEAFF
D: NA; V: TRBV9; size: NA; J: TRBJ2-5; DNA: TGTGCCAGCAGCGTAGGAGTTAGCGGAAAAGAGACCCAGTACTTC; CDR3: CASSVGVSGKETQYF
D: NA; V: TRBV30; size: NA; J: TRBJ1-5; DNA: TGTGCCTGGAGTGTACAGTCGTCCAGGCAGCCCCAGCATTTT; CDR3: CAWSVQSSRQPQHF
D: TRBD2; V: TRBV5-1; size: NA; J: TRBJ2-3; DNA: TGCGCCAGCAGCCAAGGACTAGGTACAGATACGCAGTATTTT; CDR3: CASSQGLGTDTQYF
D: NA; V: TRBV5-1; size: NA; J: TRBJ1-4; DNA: TGCGCCAGCAGCTCCCAGACAGAGGAAAAACTGTTTTTT; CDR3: CASSSQTEEKLFF
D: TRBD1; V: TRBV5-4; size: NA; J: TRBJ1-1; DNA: TGTGCCACCGCCAGGGGGAGGAACACTGAAGCTTTCTTT; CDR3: CATARGRNTEAFF
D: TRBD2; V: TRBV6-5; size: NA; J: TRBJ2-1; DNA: TGTGCCAGCAGTTATTCCGGGACTAGCTACAATGAGCAGTTCTTC; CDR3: CASSYSGTSYNEQFF
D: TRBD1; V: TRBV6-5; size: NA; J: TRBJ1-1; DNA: TGTGCCAGCAGCCTGGACAGGGGAGTCGCTGAAGCTTTCTTT; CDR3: CASSLDRGVAEAFF
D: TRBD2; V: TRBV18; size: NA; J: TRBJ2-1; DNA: TGTGCCAGCTCACAGACCGGGACTAGGGCACGCAATGAGCAGTTCTTC; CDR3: CASSQTGTRARNEQFF
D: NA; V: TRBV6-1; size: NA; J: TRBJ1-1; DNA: TGTGCCAGCAGAGAGGCTGAGAACACTGAAGCTTTCTTT; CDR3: CASREAENTEAFF
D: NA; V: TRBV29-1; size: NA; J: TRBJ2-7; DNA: TGCAGCGCTCAGGTCTCCTACGAGCAGTACTTC; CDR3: CSAQVSYEQYF
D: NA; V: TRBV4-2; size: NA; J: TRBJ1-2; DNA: TGTGCCAGCAGCCAAGATTCGGCAGAACCTAACTATGGCCACACCTTC; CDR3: CASSQDSAEPNYGHTF
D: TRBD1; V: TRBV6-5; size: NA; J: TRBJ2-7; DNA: TGTGCCAGCAGTTCGCCGACAGGGGGCGTGGGGGAGCAGTACTTC; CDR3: CASSSPTGGVGEQYF
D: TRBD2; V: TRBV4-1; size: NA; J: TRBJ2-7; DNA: TGCGCCAGCAGCCTCACCCGGGACGCGGGACTAGCGACCCCCTACGAGCAGTACTTC; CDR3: CASSLTRDAGLATPYEQYF
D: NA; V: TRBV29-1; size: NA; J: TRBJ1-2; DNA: TGCAGCGTTGAAGCGGGCGGAGGACAGAGGCGCTATGGCTACACCTTC; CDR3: CSVEAGGGQRRYGYTF
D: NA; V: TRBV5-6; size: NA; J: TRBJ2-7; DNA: TGTGCCAGCAGCGCGGTTGGACAGAAAATCTACGAGCAGTACTTC; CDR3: CASSAVGQKIYEQYF
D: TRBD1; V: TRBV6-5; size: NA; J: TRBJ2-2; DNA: TGTGCCAGCAGTTACACTCCAGGGGGCACCGGGGAGCTGTTTTTT; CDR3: CASSYTPGGTGELFF
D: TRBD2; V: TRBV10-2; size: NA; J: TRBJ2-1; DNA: TGCGCCAGCAGACTAACTAGCGGGGGTTACAATGAGCAGTTCTTC; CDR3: CASRLTSGGYNEQFF
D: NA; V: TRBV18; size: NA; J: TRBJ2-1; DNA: TGTGCCAGCTCACCGCGGCAGGGAGGAAGGAATGAGCAGTTCTTC; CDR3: CASSPRQGGRNEQFF
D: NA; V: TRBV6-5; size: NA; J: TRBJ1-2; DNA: TGTGCCAGCAGTTACAGCGGGCGCTCTGATGGCTACACCTTC; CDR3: CASSYSGRSDGYTF
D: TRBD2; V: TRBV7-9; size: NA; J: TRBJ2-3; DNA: TGTGCCAGCAGCTCTAGCGGGGGGGCAGGAGATACGCAGTATTTT; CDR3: CASSSSGGAGDTQYF
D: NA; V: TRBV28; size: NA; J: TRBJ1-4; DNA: TGTGCCAGCAGTGAATCGGACAGACTGAATGAAAAACTGTTTTTT; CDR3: CASSESDRLNEKLFF
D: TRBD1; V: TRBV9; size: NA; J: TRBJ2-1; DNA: TGTGCCAGCAGCGTAGTAGGACAGGCCTCTTCCTCGTACGAGTACAATGAGCAGTTCTTC; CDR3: CASSVVGQASSSYEYNEQFF
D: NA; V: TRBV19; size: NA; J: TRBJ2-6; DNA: TGTGCCAGTAGTATAGTAGGAACAGGGGGGGAATCCTCTGGGGCCAACGTCCTGACCTTC; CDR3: CASSIVGTGGESSGANVLTF
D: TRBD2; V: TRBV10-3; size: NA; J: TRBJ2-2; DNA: TGTGCCATCAGTGTAGCGGGGGATAACACCGGGGAGCTGTTTTTT; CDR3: CAISVAGDNTGELFF
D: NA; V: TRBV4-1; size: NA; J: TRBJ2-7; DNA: TGCGCCAGCAGCCAGGCGAACGGGATAACCTACGAGCAGTACTTC; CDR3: CASSQANGITYEQYF
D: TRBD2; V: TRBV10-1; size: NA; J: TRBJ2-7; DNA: TGCGCCAGCAGTGTGCGGGAGGGGGCCTACGAGCAGTACTTC; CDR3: CASSVREGAYEQYF
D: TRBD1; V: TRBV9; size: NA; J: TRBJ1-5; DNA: TGTGCCAGCAGCGCACTTGGACAGGCGAATCAGCCCCAGCATTTT; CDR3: CASSALGQANQPQHF